A single sample is the source of the 11 T cell receptor beta chains below, sequenced in a study of immune heterogeneity within non-small cell lung tumors. Template came from bulk tumor genomic DNA, at roughly 610 ng per sample. Surgical sampling yielded several biopsies per primary tumor (spaced far apart). Surgery that was curative in intent was performed on patients with untreated, newly diagnosed non-small cell lung cancer. In a multiplex PCR, 32 V and 13 J primers amplified TCR beta CDR3. TCRdb analysed the multiplex PCR reads with MiXCR anew, one entry per CDR3 protein. The data show 13,000 to 15,000 distinct CDR3 sequences, roughly 30% seen once. Sequencing was carried out using lung tumor tissue. The receptors were gathered from a man aged 35 to 55 with non-small cell lung cancer.

This clonotype is deemed medium-sized. V and J are TRBV6-1 and TRBJ1-2, with TRBD1 as a possible D gene (5 bases). The CDR3 has 14 residues. The V and J ends lost 7 bases and 5 bases respectively, with 17 bases between them. Germline loops: CDR1 MNHNS, CDR2 SASEGT. The CDR3 bases are TGTGCCAGCACCCCGGGCGGGACTTCTTATGGCTACACCTTC. Translation gives CASTPGGTSYGYTF.

In DNA, the CDR3 is TGTGCCAGCAGCCAAGAGTCTCTTGGGGCAGGGGGAAATTATTTT. Residues: CASSQESLGAGGNYF. V gene TRBV4-2 combines with J gene TRBJ2-3, with 7 bases matching TRBD1. Per germline, CDR1 LGHNA and CDR2 YNFKEQ. The CDR3 length is 15 residues. V dropped 0 bases and J dropped 15; count of bases not matched to a gene: 15.

This clonotype has only one observation. One end of the junction is discordant with germline, which a read error may explain. The V and J genes are TRBV6-1 and TRBJ2-1; 14 nucleotides line up with TRBD2. CDR3 size: 15 residues. The germline V gene encodes CDR1 MNHNS and CDR2 SASEGT. This chain's CDR3 is CPSSDGTSGRGEQFF. As DNA, the CDR3 is TGTCCCAGCAGTGACGGGACTAGCGGGAGAGGTGAGCAGTTCTTC.

For this clonotype: Since the CDR3 does not end with the conserved phenylalanine or tryptophan, this likely comes from a read error. The J gene is TRBJ1-1, the V gene TRBV6-1, with D possibly being TRBD1 (5 bases). The CDR3 runs 13 residues. The germline V gene has CDR1 MNHNS and CDR2 SASEGT. CDR3 DNA: TGTGCCAGCAACTCAGGGTTGAATACTGAAGCTTTCATT. Its protein is CASNSGLNTEAFI.

This clonotype was recorded many times. This rearrangement joins TRBV12-5 to TRBJ2-6; no definite D call. Germline CDR1 and CDR2: LGHNT and FRNRAP. V was shortened by 6 bases and J by 0 bases, with 6 bases between the two germline ends. The CDR3 spans 14 residues. The CDR3 sequence is CASGVSSGANVLTF. The CDR3 coding sequence is TGTGCTAGTGGGGTGAGCTCTGGGGCCAACGTCCTGACTTTC.

CDR3 in DNA: TGTGCCATCAGTGGTACAGGGGGAGATAATTCACCCCTCCACTTT. Its translation is CAISGTGGDNSPLHF. The chain links TRBV10-3 to TRBJ1-6; 8 positions match TRBD1. Looked up from germline, CDR1 is ENHRY and CDR2 is SYGVKD. With 4 bases clipped from V and 5 bases from J, the junction kept 4 bases outside the gene matches. The CDR3 contains 15 residues.

V is TRBV7-9 and J is TRBJ2-2, with D possibly being TRBD2 (5 bases). CDR1 and CDR2 from the germline V gene are SEHNR and FQNEAQ (reference sequence). The CDR3 has 14 amino acids. Trimming removed 4 bases from V and 6 bases from J, with 12 bases in between. The DNA of the CDR3 is TGTGCCAGCAGCTCCGGGATCTTCGCCGGGGAGCTGTTTTTT. Its protein is CASSSGIFAGELFF.

This clonotype has a count of ten or more. The chain couples TRBV27 to TRBJ2-5; 9 nucleotides line up with TRBD2. The ends lost 5 bases at V and 5 bases at J; junction bases unmatched: 15. This CDR3 comprises 17 residues. Germline lookup yields CDR1 MNHEY and CDR2 SMNVEV (reference sequence). The CDR3 DNA reads as TGTGCCAGCAGTCCTCGAAGGCTAGCGGGAAAAGTGGAGACCCAGTACTTC. Protein: CASSPRRLAGKVETQYF.

This clonotype is medium-sized. The rearrangement links TRBV28 to TRBJ1-3; unclear D gene. Trimming left V 7 bases short and J 4 bases short, with 17 bases between. The CDR3 is 15 amino acids. The germline V gene has CDR1 MDHEN and CDR2 SYDVKM. DNA for the CDR3: TGTGCCAGCATCCCCACCAGCAGGTCGGGAAACACCATATATTTT. Protein sequence: CASIPTSRSGNTIYF.

In this sample, this clonotype turned up many times. CDR3 bases: TGTGCCAGCAGTTACGAAGGCAGGGGCAATCAGCCCCAGCATTTT. Its translation is CASSYEGRGNQPQHF. This chain links TRBV6-2 or TRBV6-3 with TRBJ1-5; maybe TRBD1 (5 bases). CDR3 length: 15 amino acids. In germline, CDR1 is MNHEY, CDR2 SVGEGT. The germline V and J ends were trimmed by 2 bases and 2 bases, with 10 bases remaining between them.

The V and J genes are TRBV5-5 and TRBJ1-6; TRBD1 matches 9 bases. V was clipped by 1 base and J by 6 bases; unmatched bases: 5. This CDR3 comprises 16 residues. Germline V lookup: CDR1 SGHKS, CDR2 YYEKEE (reference sequence). The DNA of the CDR3 is TGTGCCAGCAGCTTGAAACAGGGGGCGAGTAATTCACCCCTCCACTTT. Translated: CASSLKQGASNSPLHF. The variable domain in full, completed from reference TRBV5-5 and TRBJ1-6, reads DAGVTQSPTHLIKTRGQQVTLRCSPISGHKSVSWYQQVLGQGPQFIFQYYEKEERGRGNFPDRFSARQFPNYSSELNVNALLLGDSALYLCASSLKQGASNSPLHFGNGTRLTVT.